This T cell receptor (beta chain) was identified in a study of regulatory T cells in long-lasting Graves disease. Study-wide results and limits: Persistent patients shared more public clonotypes (2,741) than newly diagnosed patients (about 1,000).

A few counts support this clonotype. What it recognizes is unknown. V shed 5 bases and J shed 4 bases, with 15 bases lying between them. Germline CDR1 DFQATT, CDR2 SNEGSKA (reference sequence). The CDR3 is 14 residues long. Indicated time point: newly diagnosed GD, antithyroid drugs for less than 3 months. Extracted RNA from PBMCs served as the source of the TCR library. From an endocrinology department in Xi'an, China, came the patients. Combining iRepertoire HTBI primers with Arm-PCR of CDR3 regions, the authors built TCR beta libraries. From the multiplex PCR reads, TCRdb called clonotypes with MiXCR, one entry per CDR3 protein. This repertoire shows just over 600,000 distinct CDR3 sequences, 16% found once; its top ten account for under 20%. In addition, the sample was reused for a study of T cells in Graves' hyperthyroidism and ophthalmopathy. That report adds: The HTBI primer set served for first-round RT-PCR of the TCR CDR3.

Sequencing used peripheral blood mononuclear cells (PBMCs), obtained at new diagnosis, from a patient treated with antithyroid drugs. The rearrangement joins TRBV20-1 to TRBJ2-1; a possible D gene is TRBD1 (6 bases). The TCR originated in a woman under 40 with Graves disease. The CDR3 bases are TGCAGTGCTGGGGGCGGAGGCCTTTACAATGAGCAGTTCTTC. The encoded protein is CSAGGGGLYNEQFF.